A selection of T cell receptor beta chains follows, all from one sample in a study of T cell responses to AZD1222 COVID-19 vaccine. The method was immunoSEQ multiplex PCR; TCRdb's version includes in-frame clones alone and lacks a portion of them. The sample consists of about 150,000 clones, 89% of them appearing once. The material was peripheral blood, obtained on day 0 of AZD1222 vaccination. The receptors were sampled from an adult in good health. CDR3s include the opening cysteine and the closing phenylalanine or tryptophan. The D gene is left open where the match is weak. A row's size may be missing; if present it is once, few, many or a size class.

j_call: TRBJ1-2; d_call: -; v_call: TRBV7-9; clone_size: once; cdr3_aa: CASSLEGRGATF; cdr3_nt: TGTGCCAGCAGCTTAGAGGGCAGGGGAGCCACCTTC
j_call: TRBJ1-1; d_call: -; v_call: TRBV7-8; clone_size: -; cdr3_aa: CASSPQRTLNREAFF; cdr3_nt: TGTGCCAGCAGCCCCCAACGGACCTTGAATCGGGAAGCTTTCTTT
j_call: TRBJ2-7; d_call: TRBD1; v_call: TRBV7-2; clone_size: -; cdr3_aa: CASSSFGTGVYEQYF; cdr3_nt: TGTGCCAGCAGCTCCTTTGGGACAGGGGTGTACGAGCAGTACTTC
j_call: TRBJ2-2; d_call: TRBD2; v_call: TRBV18; clone_size: -; cdr3_aa: CASRDYPLNTGELFF; cdr3_nt: TGTGCCAGCCGGGACTATCCCTTAAACACCGGGGAGCTGTTTTTT
j_call: TRBJ2-1; d_call: TRBD2; v_call: TRBV7-8; clone_size: -; cdr3_aa: CASSPLAGGREQFF; cdr3_nt: TGTGCCAGCAGCCCACTAGCGGGAGGTCGTGAGCAGTTCTTC
j_call: TRBJ2-1; d_call: TRBD1; v_call: TRBV7-2; clone_size: -; cdr3_aa: CASSSGTGAYNEQFF; cdr3_nt: TGTGCCAGCAGCTCCGGGACAGGGGCTTACAATGAGCAGTTCTTC
j_call: TRBJ1-2; d_call: -; v_call: TRBV5-1; clone_size: few; cdr3_aa: CASSLHGANYGYTF; cdr3_nt: TGCGCCAGCAGCTTGCACGGGGCTAACTATGGCTACACCTTC
j_call: TRBJ1-5; d_call: -; v_call: TRBV24-1; clone_size: -; cdr3_aa: CATSDAQEGDQPQHF; cdr3_nt: TGTGCCACCAGTGATGCCCAGGAGGGGGACCAGCCCCAGCATTTT
j_call: TRBJ2-7; d_call: -; v_call: TRBV11-2; clone_size: many; cdr3_aa: CASSSIYEQYF; cdr3_nt: TGTGCCAGCAGCTCTATCTACGAGCAGTACTTC
j_call: TRBJ1-6; d_call: -; v_call: TRBV6-1; clone_size: -; cdr3_aa: CASSDSYASPLHF; cdr3_nt: TGTGCCAGCAGTGATTCCTACGCTTCACCCCTCCACTTT
j_call: TRBJ1-5; d_call: TRBD1; v_call: TRBV19; clone_size: -; cdr3_aa: CASRRDRSSNQPQHF; cdr3_nt: TGTGCCAGTAGACGGGACAGATCGAGTAACCAGCCCCAGCATTTT
j_call: TRBJ1-6; d_call: -; v_call: TRBV18; clone_size: -; cdr3_aa: CASSPLDSNNSPLHF; cdr3_nt: TGTGCCAGCTCACCGCTGGACAGTAATAATTCACCCCTCCACTTT
j_call: TRBJ2-1; d_call: TRBD2; v_call: TRBV7-8; clone_size: -; cdr3_aa: CASSILAGLNNEQFF; cdr3_nt: TGTGCCAGCAGCATTCTAGCGGGACTCAACAATGAGCAGTTCTTC
j_call: TRBJ1-1; d_call: -; v_call: TRBV3-1/TRBV3-2; clone_size: -; cdr3_aa: CASSSLGPTEAFF; cdr3_nt: TGTGCCAGCAGCTCTCTAGGGCCCACTGAAGCTTTCTTT
j_call: TRBJ2-3; d_call: TRBD2; v_call: TRBV5-1; clone_size: -; cdr3_aa: CASSFSDPGGDTQYF; cdr3_nt: TGCGCCAGCAGCTTTTCGGACCCGGGGGGAGATACGCAGTATTTT
j_call: TRBJ1-2; d_call: TRBD1; v_call: TRBV28; clone_size: -; cdr3_aa: CASRPGQEYGYTF; cdr3_nt: TGTGCCAGCAGGCCGGGACAGGAGTATGGCTACACCTTC
j_call: TRBJ1-5; d_call: -; v_call: TRBV24-1; clone_size: -; cdr3_aa: CATSRGNQPQHF; cdr3_nt: TGTGCCACCAGTAGGGGGAATCAGCCCCAGCATTTT
j_call: TRBJ2-3; d_call: TRBD1; v_call: TRBV13; clone_size: -; cdr3_aa: CASSLGQGLTDTQYF; cdr3_nt: TGTGCCAGCAGCCTAGGACAGGGTCTGACAGATACGCAGTATTTT